This TCR beta chain was captured in a study of blood T cell repertoires in COVID-19. About the research overall: Whether acute or convalescent, the COVID-19 samples came from the United States, Italy and Spain.

Authors' methods: Researchers report that nucleated cell counts were estimated from reference gene primer amplification. TCRdb keeps only in-frame clones here, not all; method: immunoSEQ multiplex PCR. The V and J calls and the clone size are those of that table, but D and trimming were determined from the DNA. The sample includes fewer than 300,000 clones, approximately 84% of them seen just once. This CDR3 has 13 amino acids. Trimming removed 4 bases at V and 9 bases at J, with 11 bases between. Germline-derived CDR1 and CDR2 are SGHRS and YFSETQ. Source material: peripheral blood. This TCR was recovered from a human donor in a cohort sampled during active COVID-19. The rearrangement uses TRBV5-1 and TRBJ1-6, with D possibly matching TRBD1 (6 bases). The CDR3 loop reads CASSRGGASPLHF. CDR3 DNA: TGCGCCAGCAGCCGGGGGGGGGCTTCACCCCTCCACTTT.